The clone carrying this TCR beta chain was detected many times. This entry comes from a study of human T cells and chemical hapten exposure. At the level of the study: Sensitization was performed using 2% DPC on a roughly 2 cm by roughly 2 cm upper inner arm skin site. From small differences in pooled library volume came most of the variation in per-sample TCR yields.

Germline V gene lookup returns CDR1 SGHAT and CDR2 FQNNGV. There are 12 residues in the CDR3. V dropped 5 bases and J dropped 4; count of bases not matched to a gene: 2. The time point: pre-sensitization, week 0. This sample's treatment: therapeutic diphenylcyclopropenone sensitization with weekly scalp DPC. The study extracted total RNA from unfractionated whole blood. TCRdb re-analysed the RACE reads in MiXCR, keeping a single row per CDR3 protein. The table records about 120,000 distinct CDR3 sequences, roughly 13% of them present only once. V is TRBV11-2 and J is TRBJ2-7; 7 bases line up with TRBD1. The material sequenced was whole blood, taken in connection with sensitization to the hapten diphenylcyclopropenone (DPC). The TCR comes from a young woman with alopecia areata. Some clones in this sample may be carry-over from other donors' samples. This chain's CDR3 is CASSPGQYEQYF. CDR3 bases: TGTGCCAGCAGCCCGGGACAGTACGAGCAGTACTTC.